Sequencing of this TCR beta chain was carried out in a study of cytomegalovirus exposure and HLA in healthy donors. Overall study context: Per a later analysis, the approximately 620 first-cohort and some 110 validation repertoires shared one platform. Study-wide findings and caveats: Rarity held for most TCR sequences, but there were some public TCRs that occurred in many donors. Per published reports, the classifier diagnosed cytomegalovirus status with high specificity and sensitivity. One later analysis, an examination of the 100 to 150 validation repertoires, found that first-cohort TCR clusters tended to co-occur in them.

As to this clone: The antigen remains unidentified.

Some clones are missing from TCRdb's copy, which holds only in-frame ones; the method was immunoSEQ multiplex PCR. The sample has over 250,000 clones; about 86% are singletons. The V end was cut by 5 bases, the J end by 0 bases, with 18 bases between. Germline lookup yields CDR1 SGHRS and CDR2 YFSETQ. The CDR3 totals 16 residues. The TCR comes from a woman between 18 and 29 years old in good health and CMV-seronegative. The rearrangement links TRBV5-1 to TRBJ2-7, with D tentatively TRBD2 (6 bases). The specimen sequenced was PBMCs. CDR3 sequence reads: CASRGGPTTVSYEQYF. The CDR3 bases are TGCGCCAGCAGGGGGGGACCGACTACTGTCTCCTACGAGCAGTACTTC. Together with reference TRBV5-1 and TRBJ2-7, the CDR3 gives the full variable domain: KAGVTQTPRYLIKTRGQQVTLSCSPISGHRSVSWYQQTPGQGLQFLFEYFSETQRNKGNFPGRFSGRQFSNSRSEMNVSTLELGDSALYLCASRGGPTTVSYEQYFGPGTRLTVT.